Below, 26 T cell receptor beta chains from the same sample are listed, as sequenced in a study of cytomegalovirus exposure and HLA in healthy donors. The PCR made use of 60 Vbeta and 13 Jbeta primers. TCRdb keeps only in-frame clones here, not all; method: immunoSEQ multiplex PCR. The sample holds a few hundred thousand clones, roughly 90% seen once. The source material was PBMCs. These receptors all stem from a woman younger than 30 in good health and CMV-seronegative.

The V gene is TRBV19, the J gene TRBJ1-2; D remains ambiguous. Germline V lookup: CDR1 LNHDA, CDR2 SQIVND (reference sequence). The V end lost 7 bases, the J end lost 4 bases, and 19 bases lay between the germline ends. This CDR3 region has 15 residues. DNA for the CDR3: TGTGCCAGTACTGGGGAAGGCAGGAGGGCCTATGGCTACACCTTC. Protein product: CASTGEGRRAYGYTF.

The rearrangement links TRBV4-1 to TRBJ2-5; 9 bases map to TRBD2. The CDR3 runs to 16 residues. V trimming: 1 base; J trimming: 4 bases; junction bases outside the gene matches: 7. Looked up from germline, CDR1 is MGHRA and CDR2 is YSYEKL. CDR3 nucleotide sequence: TGCGCCAGCAGCCAAGCAGGAGGACTAGCGATAGAGACCCAGTACTTC. It yields the protein CASSQAGGLAIETQYF.

In this sample, this clone turned up once. The genes are TRBV13 and TRBJ1-3; D gene unclear. This CDR3 contains 14 residues. In germline, CDR1 is PRHDT, CDR2 FYEKMQ (reference sequence). The germline V and J ends were trimmed by 6 bases and 0 bases, with 9 bases remaining between them. The DNA of the CDR3 is TGTGCCAGCAGGGGAGCCCTCTCTGGAAACACCATATATTTT. Translation gives CASRGALSGNTIYF.

The V gene is TRBV6-6, the J gene TRBJ1-1; 9 bases match TRBD1. Germline CDR1 is MNHNY and CDR2 is SVGAGI (reference sequence). V lost 5 bases to trimming and J lost 1 base; unmatched junction nucleotides: 2. The CDR3 contains 14 residues. Written as DNA, the CDR3 is TGTGCCAGCAGTCGGGGACAGGGGAACACTGAAGCTTTCTTT. Amino acids: CASSRGQGNTEAFF.

J is TRBJ1-1 and V is TRBV13, with 7 bases aligning to TRBD1. The CDR3 length is 13 residues. J gave up 4 bases and V 8 bases, and 7 bases lay outside the gene matches. Germline CDR1 is PRHDT and CDR2 is FYEKMQ (reference sequence). CDR3 in DNA: TGTGCCAGCCTTGGACAGGAGGCCACTGAAGCTTTCTTT. Its translation is CASLGQEATEAFF.

V is TRBV30 and J is TRBJ2-3; TRBD2 agrees at 7 bases. This CDR3 comprises 20 residues. The V gene's germline CDR1 is GTSNPN and CDR2 SVGIG (reference sequence). V trimming: 0 bases; J trimming: 0 bases; junction bases outside the gene matches: 18. CDR3 amino acids: CAWSVSGGVYRASSTDTQYF. In nucleotides, the CDR3 is TGTGCCTGGAGTGTAAGTGGGGGGGTTTACCGCGCTTCTAGCACAGATACGCAGTATTTT.

The chain employs TRBV27 and TRBJ2-3; TRBD2 aligns across 9 bases. Germline lookup yields CDR1 MNHEY and CDR2 SMNVEV (reference sequence). Trimming cost V 5 bases and J 2 bases; bases outside gene matches: 2. There are 14 residues in the CDR3. CDR3 coding DNA: TGTGCCAGCAGTAGGGGACTAGCCACAGATACGCAGTATTTT. Its protein product is CASSRGLATDTQYF.

This chain uses TRBV18 with TRBJ1-2; D not resolved. Germline V gives CDR1 KGHSH, CDR2 LQKENI. This CDR3 has 14 amino acids. V was clipped by 0 bases and J by 3 bases, with 8 bases between them. DNA for the CDR3: TGTGCCAGCTCACCACCGTATCCGTACTATGGCTACACCTTC. It yields the protein CASSPPYPYYGYTF. The whole variable domain, filled in from reference TRBV18 and TRBJ1-2, reads NAGVMQNPRHLVRRRGQEARLRCSPMKGHSHVYWYRQLPEEGLKFMVYLQKENIIDESGMPKERFSAEFPKEGPSILRIQQVVRGDSAAYFCASSPPYPYYGYTFGSGTRLTVV.

The J gene is TRBJ2-3, the V gene TRBV5-1, with 8 bases fitting TRBD1. The V segment lost 2 bases and the J segment 1 base; nucleotides outside the gene matches: 9. From germline, CDR1 is SGHRS and CDR2 YFSETQ. This CDR3 spans 17 amino acids. The CDR3 loop reads CASSLPVSDRGTDTQYF. The CDR3 bases are TGCGCCAGCAGCTTACCTGTATCGGACAGGGGCACAGATACGCAGTATTTT. The variable domain in full, with the rest retrieved from reference TRBV5-1 and TRBJ2-3, is KAGVTQTPRYLIKTRGQQVTLSCSPISGHRSVSWYQQTPGQGLQFLFEYFSETQRNKGNFPGRFSGRQFSNSRSEMNVSTLELGDSALYLCASSLPVSDRGTDTQYFGPGTRLTVL.

The chain combines TRBV4-1 with TRBJ2-7, with 15 nucleotides matching TRBD2. Trimming took 3 bases from V and 3 from J; bases not matched to a gene: 6. This CDR3 has 17 amino acids. Germline V gene data show CDR1 as MGHRA and CDR2 as YSYEKL. The CDR3 loop is CASSHPGLAGGYYEQYF. The CDR3 DNA reads TGCGCCAGCAGCCACCCGGGACTAGCGGGGGGCTACTACGAGCAGTACTTC.

J is TRBJ2-7 and V is TRBV11-2; D is unclear. Germline V gene data show CDR1 as SGHAT and CDR2 as FQNNGV. V was clipped by 1 base and J by 3 bases, with 13 bases between them. The CDR3 loop spans 15 amino acids. The CDR3 region is CASSLGFGGHYEQYF. CDR3 bases: TGTGCCAGCAGCTTAGGTTTCGGCGGCCACTACGAGCAGTACTTC.

CDR3 in amino acids: CAARTLAGNEQFF. In DNA, the CDR3 is TGTGCCGCAAGAACCCTAGCGGGTAATGAGCAGTTCTTC. The chain has TRBV6-1 and TRBJ2-1, with TRBD2 matching 8 bases. The CDR3 consists of 13 residues. Germline V lookup: CDR1 MNHNS, CDR2 SASEGT. V shed 11 bases and J 7 bases; nucleotides not matched to a gene: 10.

This clone was found once. Lacking the conserved final phenylalanine or tryptophan, this CDR3 likely reflects a read error. Because the CDR3's place on the DNA is in doubt, the DNA is left out and the CDR3 is given as listed by TCRdb. This chain joins TRBV5-1 and TRBJ2-7; TRBD2, the table's D call, was not compared with the DNA. In germline, CDR1 is SGHRS, CDR2 YFSETQ. Inclusive of both ends, the CDR3 amounts to 13 amino acids. CDR3 loop: CASSPWRDQELRR.

The gene calls are TRBV2 and TRBJ1-3, with a weak D call TRBD1 (5 bases). The ends were cut back, 2 bases at V and 6 bases at J, with 17 bases in the middle. Germline V gene lookup returns CDR1 SNHLY and CDR2 FYNNEI. The CDR3 is made up of 16 amino acids. The CDR3 bases are TGTGCCAGCAGTGAAAGGGGCCTGCCTCGGGTAAACACCATATATTTT. This translates into CASSERGLPRVNTIYF.

The gene calls are TRBV7-9 and TRBJ2-7, with D perhaps matching TRBD1 (5 bases). V lost 2 bases and J lost 4, with 12 bases in between. The germline V gene encodes CDR1 SEHNR and CDR2 FQNEAQ (reference sequence). The CDR3 has 14 amino acids. The CDR3 nucleotides read TGTGCCAGCAGCTTAATGCACAGGTCGTACGAGCAGTACTTC. Residues: CASSLMHRSYEQYF.

This clone was observed a handful of times. The V gene is TRBV18, the J gene TRBJ2-5; 7 nucleotides match TRBD1. The germline CDR1 and CDR2 sequences are KGHSH and LQKENI. V was pared by 2 bases and J by 5 bases, with 5 bases of the junction left unmatched. The CDR3 has 14 amino acids. The CDR3, as DNA: TGTGCCAGCTCACCAGGACAGGTCGGGGAGACCCAGTACTTC. Its translation: CASSPGQVGETQYF.

The rearrangement joins TRBV6-5 to TRBJ1-6, with D unclear. Trimming took 5 bases from V and 5 from J, leaving 10 bases between them. Germline CDR1 is MNHEY and CDR2 is SVGAGI. The CDR3 is 14 amino acids. CDR3 nucleotides: TGTGCCAGCAGTAGTGGCGGGGATAATTCACCCCTCCACTTT. This gives the protein CASSSGGDNSPLHF.

V is TRBV10-3 and J is TRBJ1-1; 8 bases are shared with TRBD1. Germline-derived CDR1 and CDR2 are ENHRY and SYGVKD. The CDR3 spans 13 residues. With 7 bases clipped from V and 6 bases from J, the junction kept 7 bases outside the gene matches. The CDR3: CAITGQGKAEAFF. CDR3 DNA: TGTGCCATCACCGGACAGGGAAAGGCTGAAGCTTTCTTT.

V usage is TRBV9 and J usage is TRBJ2-3, with TRBD2 matching 8 bases. Per the germline V gene, CDR1 is SGDLS and CDR2 is YYNGEE. CDR3 length: 15 amino acids. J lost 6 bases, V lost 4 bases, and 10 bases had no gene match. CDR3 sequence reads: CASSRGAGGEDTQYF. The CDR3 DNA sequence: TGTGCCAGCAGCCGCGGGGCGGGGGGAGAGGATACGCAGTATTTT.

The chain has TRBV15 and TRBJ1-5; 7 bases line up with TRBD1. The length of the CDR3 is 14 residues. V trimming: 5 bases; J trimming: 3 bases; junction bases outside the gene matches: 4. Germline lookup yields CDR1 LNHNV and CDR2 YYDKDF (reference sequence). The CDR3 region is CATSSDRDNQPQHF. Here the CDR3 DNA reads TGTGCCACCAGCTCCGACAGGGACAATCAGCCCCAGCATTTT.

The rearrangement uses TRBV28 and TRBJ1-5, with 9 bases fitting TRBD1. CDR3 length: 16 amino acids. Losses at the gene ends were 5 bases for V and 4 bases for J; bases not matched to a gene: 9. The germline V gene encodes CDR1 MDHEN and CDR2 SYDVKM. The CDR3 sequence: CASSTPQGAKNQPQHF. CDR3 DNA: TGTGCCAGCAGTACCCCACAGGGGGCGAAAAATCAGCCCCAGCATTTT.

This chain links TRBV2 with TRBJ2-3, with D possibly matching TRBD2 (7 bases). V dropped 9 bases and J dropped 4 bases, with 17 bases sitting between them. This CDR3 contains 14 residues. Germline CDR1 and CDR2: SNHLY and FYNNEI. This CDR3 reads CASADPGGADTQYF. The CDR3 DNA follows: TGTGCCAGTGCGGACCCGGGGGGCGCAGATACGCAGTATTTT.

V and J are TRBV7-9 and TRBJ2-3, with 7 bases aligning to TRBD1. This CDR3 has 15 amino acids. Germline CDR1 reads SEHNR; CDR2 reads FQNEAQ (reference sequence). V gave up 3 bases and J gave up 4 bases; unmatched junction bases: 7. The CDR3 DNA reads as TGTGCCAGCAGCTTTCTTACAGGGGCCCCAGATACGCAGTATTTT. Translating it yields CASSFLTGAPDTQYF.

This clone occurred once. The V gene is TRBV7-9, the J gene TRBJ1-4; 8 nucleotides match TRBD1. The CDR3 loop spans 15 amino acids. Germline CDR1 SEHNR, CDR2 FQNEAQ (reference sequence). With 4 bases clipped from V and 2 bases from J, the junction kept 3 bases outside the gene matches. CDR3 coding DNA: TGTGCCAGCAGCTCCCAGGGGGCGACTAATGAAAAACTGTTTTTT. This gives the protein CASSSQGATNEKLFF.

The V and J genes are TRBV6-1 and TRBJ2-6, with D unresolved. This CDR3 has 14 residues. Trimming left V 6 bases short and J 4 bases short, with 10 bases between. Germline CDR1 MNHNS, CDR2 SASEGT. CDR3 amino acids: CASSRGTGANVLTF. The CDR3 DNA is TGTGCCAGCAGCAGAGGAACGGGGGCCAACGTCCTGACTTTC.

The rearrangement links TRBV29-1 to TRBJ2-3; 8 bases line up with TRBD2. The V gene's germline CDR1 is SQVTM and CDR2 ANQGSEA. CDR3 length equals 12 residues. The CDR3 bases are TGCAGTGCAGGACTAGCTTCCGATACGCAGTATTTT. The encoded protein is CSAGLASDTQYF.